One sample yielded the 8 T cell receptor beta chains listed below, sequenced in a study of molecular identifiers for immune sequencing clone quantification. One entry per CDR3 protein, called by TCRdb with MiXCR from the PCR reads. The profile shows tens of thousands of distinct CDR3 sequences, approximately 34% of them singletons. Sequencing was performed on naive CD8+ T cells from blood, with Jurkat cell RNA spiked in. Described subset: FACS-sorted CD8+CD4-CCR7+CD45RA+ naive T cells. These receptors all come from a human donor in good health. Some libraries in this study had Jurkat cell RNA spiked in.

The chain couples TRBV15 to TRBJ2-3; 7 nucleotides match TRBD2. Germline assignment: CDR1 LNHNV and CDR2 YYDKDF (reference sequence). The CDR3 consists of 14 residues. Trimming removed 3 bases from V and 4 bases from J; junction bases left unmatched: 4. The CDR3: CATSSGRSADTQYF. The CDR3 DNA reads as TGTGCCACCAGCAGCGGGAGGTCGGCAGATACGCAGTATTTT.

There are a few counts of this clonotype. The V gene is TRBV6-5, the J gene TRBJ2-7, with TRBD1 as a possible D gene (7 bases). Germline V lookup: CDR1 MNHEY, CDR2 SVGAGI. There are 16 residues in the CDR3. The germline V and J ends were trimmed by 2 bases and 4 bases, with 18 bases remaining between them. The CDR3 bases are TGTGCCAGCAGTTACGGTTCCCAGGGGGGCGTATACGAGCAGTACTTC. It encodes CASSYGSQGGVYEQYF.

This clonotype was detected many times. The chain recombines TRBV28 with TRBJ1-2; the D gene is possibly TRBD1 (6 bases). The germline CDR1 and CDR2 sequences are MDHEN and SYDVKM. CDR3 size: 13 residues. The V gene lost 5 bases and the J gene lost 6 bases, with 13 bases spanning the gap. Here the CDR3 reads CASSTTGYDGYTF. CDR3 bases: TGTGCCAGCAGTACAACAGGGTACGATGGCTACACCTTC.

CDR3 sequence (DNA): TGTGCCAGTAGTCCTCGCAGGGTTTACAACAATCAGCCCCAGCATTTT. Translating gives CASSPRRVYNNQPQHF. This chain connects TRBV19 to TRBJ1-5, with TRBD1 as a possible D gene (5 bases). CDR1 is LNHDA, CDR2 SQIVND, per germline (reference sequence). V was cut by 5 bases and J by 3 bases, with 17 bases left in between. The CDR3 runs 16 residues.

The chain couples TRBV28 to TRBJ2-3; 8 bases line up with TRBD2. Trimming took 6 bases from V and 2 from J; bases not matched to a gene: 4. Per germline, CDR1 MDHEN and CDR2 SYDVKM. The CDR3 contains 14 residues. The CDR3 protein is CASSERGLTDTQYF. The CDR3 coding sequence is TGTGCCAGCAGCGAGCGGGGGCTCACAGATACGCAGTATTTT.

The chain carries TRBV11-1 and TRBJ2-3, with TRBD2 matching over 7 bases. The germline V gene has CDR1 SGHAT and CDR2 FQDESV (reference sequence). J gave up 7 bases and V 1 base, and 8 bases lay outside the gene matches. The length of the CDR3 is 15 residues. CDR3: CASSLESGAGYTQYF. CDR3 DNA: TGTGCCAGCAGCTTAGAAAGCGGGGCTGGGTATACGCAGTATTTT.

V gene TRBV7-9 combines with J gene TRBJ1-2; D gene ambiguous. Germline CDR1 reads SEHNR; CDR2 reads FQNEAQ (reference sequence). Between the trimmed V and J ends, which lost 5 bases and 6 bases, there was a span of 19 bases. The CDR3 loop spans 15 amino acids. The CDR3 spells CASSPGVAAPDGYTF. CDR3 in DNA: TGTGCCAGCAGCCCAGGTGTGGCAGCTCCGGATGGCTACACCTTC.

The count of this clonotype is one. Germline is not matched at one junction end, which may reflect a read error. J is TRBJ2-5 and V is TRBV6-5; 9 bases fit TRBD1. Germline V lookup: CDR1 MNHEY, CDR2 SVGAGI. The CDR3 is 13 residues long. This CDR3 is CASSGQGRETLYF. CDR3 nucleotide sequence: TGTGCCAGCAGTGGACAGGGGAGAGAGACCCTGTACTTC.